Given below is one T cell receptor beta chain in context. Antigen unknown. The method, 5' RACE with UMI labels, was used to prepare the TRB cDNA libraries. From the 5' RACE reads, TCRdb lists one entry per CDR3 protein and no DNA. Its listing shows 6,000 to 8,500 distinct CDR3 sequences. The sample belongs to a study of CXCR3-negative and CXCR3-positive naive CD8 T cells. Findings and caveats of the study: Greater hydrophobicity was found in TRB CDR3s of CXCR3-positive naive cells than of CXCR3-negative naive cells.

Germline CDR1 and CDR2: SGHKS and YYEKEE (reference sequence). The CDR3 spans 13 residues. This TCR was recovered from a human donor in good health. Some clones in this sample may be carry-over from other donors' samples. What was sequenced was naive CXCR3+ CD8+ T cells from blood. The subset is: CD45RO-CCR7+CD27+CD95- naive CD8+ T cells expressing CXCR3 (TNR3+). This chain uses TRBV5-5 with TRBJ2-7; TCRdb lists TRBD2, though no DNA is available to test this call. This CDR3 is CASQREGPYEQYF.